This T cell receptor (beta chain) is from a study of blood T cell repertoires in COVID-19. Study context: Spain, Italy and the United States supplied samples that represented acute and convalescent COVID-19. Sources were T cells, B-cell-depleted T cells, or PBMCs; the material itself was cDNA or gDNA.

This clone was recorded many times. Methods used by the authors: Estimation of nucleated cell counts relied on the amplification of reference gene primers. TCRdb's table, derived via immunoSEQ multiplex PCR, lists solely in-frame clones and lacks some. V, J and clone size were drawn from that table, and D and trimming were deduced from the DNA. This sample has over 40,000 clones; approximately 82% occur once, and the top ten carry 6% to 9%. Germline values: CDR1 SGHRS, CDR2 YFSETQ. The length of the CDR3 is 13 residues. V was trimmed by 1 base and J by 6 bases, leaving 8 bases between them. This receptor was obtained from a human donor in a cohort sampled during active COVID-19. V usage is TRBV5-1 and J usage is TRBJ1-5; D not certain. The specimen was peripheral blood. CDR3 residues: CASSLTAGQPQHF. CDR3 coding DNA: TGCGCCAGCAGCTTGACGGCAGGTCAGCCCCAGCATTTT. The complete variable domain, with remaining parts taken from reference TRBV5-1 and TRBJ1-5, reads KAGVTQTPRYLIKTRGQQVTLSCSPISGHRSVSWYQQTPGQGLQFLFEYFSETQRNKGNFPGRFSGRQFSNSRSEMNVSTLELGDSALYLCASSLTAGQPQHFGDGTRLSIL.